This T cell receptor beta chain stems from a study of T cell repertoires in cytomegalovirus infection. TCRdb reprocessed the reads with MiXCR, giving one entry per CDR3 protein. The table records around 530,000 distinct CDR3 sequences, 26% of them present only once. Study-level findings and limits: The ex vivo response was dominated by HLA-C-restricted CMV-specific TCR beta clonotypes.

The table lists this clonotype with a few counts. Its cognate antigen is unknown. Germline V gene lookup returns CDR1 SGHVS and CDR2 FNYEAQ. V was shortened by 1 base and J by 8 bases, with 8 bases between the two germline ends. The CDR3 is 13 residues long. V usage is TRBV7-6 and J usage is TRBJ1-4, with D hard to call. This TCR was recovered from a human donor in good health (CMV status not recorded). Some clones in this sample may be carry-over from other donors' samples. The sequenced sample consisted of PBMCs. CDR3 in amino acids: CASSLGLQEKLFF. The CDR3 DNA sequence: TGTGCCAGCAGCTTAGGACTCCAAGAAAAACTGTTTTTT.